The next 25 T cell receptor beta chains were all read from a single sample in a study of blood T cell repertoires in COVID-19. The data were produced by immunoSEQ multiplex PCR, yet TCRdb's version contains in-frame clones alone and is incomplete. This table holds about 200,000 clones, around 87% found once. Sequenced: peripheral blood. The receptors originated from a man in his fifties or sixties with acute or convalescent COVID-19.

V usage is TRBV10-2 and J usage is TRBJ2-3; the D is unclear. The CDR3 covers 11 residues. Germline V gene lookup returns CDR1 WSHSY and CDR2 SAAADI. The V gene lost 7 bases and the J gene lost 3 bases, with 5 bases spanning the gap. This CDR3 is CASTVTDTQYF. The CDR3 DNA sequence: TGCGCCAGCACGGTTACAGATACGCAGTATTTT.

The rearrangement links TRBV5-1 to TRBJ2-5; 7 bases match TRBD2. CDR1 and CDR2 (germline): SGHRS, YFSETQ. V lost 0 bases, J lost 5 bases, and 7 bases stayed unmatched. This CDR3 has 15 residues. Written as DNA, the CDR3 is TGCGCCAGCAGCTTGGCCCTAGCGGCCACGGAGACCCAGTACTTC. Translating it yields CASSLALAATETQYF.

The V gene is TRBV5-5, the J gene TRBJ2-3; tentative D call: TRBD1 (6 bases). The germline CDR1 and CDR2 sequences are SGHKS and YYEKEE (reference sequence). The CDR3 consists of 15 residues. Trimming removed 0 bases at V and 3 bases at J, with 11 bases between. This CDR3 is CASSLGRQVTDTQYF. CDR3 DNA sequence: TGTGCCAGCAGCTTGGGACGACAGGTTACAGATACGCAGTATTTT.

V is TRBV5-6 and J is TRBJ2-7; unclear D gene. Germline V gives CDR1 SGHDT, CDR2 YYEEEE. V was trimmed by 0 bases and J by 1 base, leaving 5 bases between them. CDR3 size: 13 residues. The CDR3 sequence: CASSLARSYEQYF. CDR3 bases: TGTGCCAGCAGCTTGGCCAGGTCCTACGAGCAGTACTTC.

V usage is TRBV28 and J usage is TRBJ2-5; TRBD2 matches 12 bases. Germline V gene lookup returns CDR1 MDHEN and CDR2 SYDVKM. The CDR3 has 17 residues. V was pared by 5 bases and J by 5 bases, with 12 bases of the junction left unmatched. The CDR3 spells CASSLQASGGAGETQYF. The CDR3, as DNA: TGTGCCAGCAGTCTCCAAGCTAGCGGGGGGGCCGGGGAGACCCAGTACTTC.

CDR3 DNA sequence: TGTGCCAGCAGCACCCAGGCGGCGGGCCCTAACTATGGCTACACCTTC. Encoded protein: CASSTQAAGPNYGYTF. The rearrangement uses TRBV28 and TRBJ1-2, with D unclear. Trimming cost V 6 bases and J 0 bases, with 17 bases left between them. The CDR3 loop spans 16 amino acids. The germline V gene encodes CDR1 MDHEN and CDR2 SYDVKM.

The chain couples TRBV9 to TRBJ1-3; D ambiguous. V shed 0 bases and J shed 4 bases, with 8 bases lying between them. The CDR3 spans 14 residues. Germline values: CDR1 SGDLS, CDR2 YYNGEE. The CDR3 bases are TGTGCCAGCAGCGTAGGCGGAGAAGGAAACACCATATATTTT. It is translated as CASSVGGEGNTIYF.

The chain has TRBV5-1 and TRBJ1-1; 7 nucleotides align to TRBD1. Germline V gene lookup returns CDR1 SGHRS and CDR2 YFSETQ. The J segment lost 4 bases and the V segment lost 4 bases, leaving 4 bases of the junction unmatched. The CDR3 is 13 residues long. The CDR3 DNA reads as TGCGCCAGCAGCCCCGACAGGGTCACTGAAGCTTTCTTT. Translating it yields CASSPDRVTEAFF.

CDR3 sequence reads: CASDSGTGTEAFF. Here the CDR3 DNA reads TGTGCCAGTGACTCCGGGACAGGCACTGAAGCTTTCTTT. The chain recombines TRBV19 with TRBJ1-1, with 8 nucleotides matching TRBD1. The CDR3 runs 13 residues. With 8 bases clipped from V and 4 bases from J, the junction kept 6 bases outside the gene matches. The germline V gene encodes CDR1 LNHDA and CDR2 SQIVND (reference sequence). Based on the CDR3 plus reference TRBV19 and TRBJ1-1, the full variable domain is DGGITQSPKYLFRKEGQNVTLSCEQNLNHDAMYWYRQDPGQGLRLIYYSQIVNDFQKGDIAEGYSVSREKKESFPLTVTSAQKNPTAFYLCASDSGTGTEAFFGQGTRLTVV.

This rearrangement joins TRBV7-9 to TRBJ1-2; 8 nucleotides line up with TRBD1. This CDR3 contains 13 residues. The J segment lost 11 bases and the V segment lost 8 bases, leaving 13 bases of the junction unmatched. CDR1 and CDR2 from the germline V gene are SEHNR and FQNEAQ (reference sequence). The CDR3 DNA sequence: TGTGCCAGCGGAACAGAGTGGGACAGGAGATACACCTTC. It is translated as CASGTEWDRRYTF.

The chain has TRBV19 and TRBJ1-2; TRBD1 matches 7 bases. Germline V gene lookup returns CDR1 LNHDA and CDR2 SQIVND (reference sequence). The CDR3 is made up of 13 amino acids. V was clipped by 3 bases and J by 6 bases; unmatched bases: 4. In DNA form, the CDR3 reads TGTGCCAGTAGTATGACAGGGACGGATGGCTACACCTTC. It yields the protein CASSMTGTDGYTF.

Only one count was recorded for this clone. V gene TRBV18 combines with J gene TRBJ2-1; TRBD1 might be the D (6 bases). Germline V gene lookup returns CDR1 KGHSH and CDR2 LQKENI. V was pared by 3 bases and J by 0 bases, with 15 bases between. This CDR3 spans 17 amino acids. The CDR3 nucleotides read TGTGCCAGCTCACCCTCCGGGGTAGGGGGCTCCTACAATGAGCAGTTCTTC. Protein product: CASSPSGVGGSYNEQFF.

V is TRBV14 and J is TRBJ2-7; a possible D gene is TRBD1 (6 bases). The CDR3 runs to 15 residues. Germline CDR1 and CDR2: SGHDN and FVKESK. Trimming left V 1 base short and J 6 bases short, with 16 bases between. The CDR3 loop is CASSQAGMGAVEQYF. CDR3 DNA sequence: TGTGCCAGCAGCCAAGCCGGGATGGGGGCGGTCGAGCAGTACTTC.

This chain links TRBV14 with TRBJ1-1, with a tentative D call TRBD1 (5 bases). Trimming shortened V by 1 base and J by 5 bases, and 11 bases separated the two germline ends. The CDR3 sequence is 14 residues long. Germline V CDR1 and CDR2: SGHDN, FVKESK. This CDR3 reads CASSQVTGRTEAFF. DNA of the CDR3: TGTGCCAGCAGCCAAGTTACAGGCCGAACTGAAGCTTTCTTT.

This chain uses TRBV15 with TRBJ1-3; TRBD1 is a possible D gene (5 bases). The CDR3 extends over 16 amino acids. The ends were cut back, 0 bases at V and 1 base at J, with 10 bases in the middle. Per germline, CDR1 LNHNV and CDR2 YYDKDF (reference sequence). Here the CDR3 DNA reads TGTGCCACCAGCAGAGATCGGGGGTGGTCTGGAAACACCATATATTTT. The encoded protein is CATSRDRGWSGNTIYF.

The chain has TRBV5-1 and TRBJ2-7, with TRBD1 matching over 10 bases. The CDR3 is 14 residues long. Trimming cost V 2 bases and J 6 bases; bases outside gene matches: 5. CDR1 SGHRS and CDR2 YFSETQ come from the germline V gene. The CDR3 spells CASSFRQGASEQYF. CDR3 nucleotide sequence: TGCGCCAGCAGCTTCCGACAGGGGGCGAGCGAGCAGTACTTC.

The CDR3, as DNA: TGTGCCAGCAGTTGGTTCGGGGTGACGTCTAATGAAAAACTGTTTTTT. Amino acid sequence: CASSWFGVTSNEKLFF. This rearrangement joins TRBV7-2 to TRBJ1-4, with D unclear. The CDR3 consists of 16 residues. Trimming took off 6 bases at V and 3 bases at J, with 17 bases between the two ends. The germline V gene has CDR1 SGHTA and CDR2 FQGNSA.

The chain combines TRBV6-1 with TRBJ2-7, with 8 bases identical to TRBD1. The CDR3 contains 15 residues. Germline V CDR1 and CDR2: MNHNS, SASEGT. J was trimmed by 2 bases and V by 3 bases; bases with no gene match: 6. CDR3 loop: CASSDRAGGPYEQYF. The CDR3, as DNA: TGTGCCAGCAGTGATCGGGCAGGGGGCCCCTACGAGCAGTACTTC.

This chain links TRBV7-3 with TRBJ2-2; TRBD2 is a possible D gene (7 bases). V was pared by 5 bases and J by 6 bases, with 10 bases between. The germline CDR1 and CDR2 sequences are SGHTA and FQGTGA. The CDR3 is 13 amino acids. This CDR3 reads CASSRGAAGELFF. The CDR3 coding sequence is TGTGCCAGCAGCCGGGGGGCGGCCGGGGAGCTGTTTTTT.

The V call is TRBV19, the J call TRBJ1-5, with TRBD1 matching 8 bases. Germline CDR1 is LNHDA and CDR2 is SQIVND (reference sequence). Unmatched junction bases numbered 19, after V lost 6 bases and J lost 0 bases. The CDR3 has 20 residues. In DNA form, the CDR3 reads TGTGCCAGTAGCAGAGGAATCGGACAGGGTCAAACTTATAGCAATCAGCCCCAGCATTTT. Translation gives CASSRGIGQGQTYSNQPQHF.

The rearrangement uses TRBV2 and TRBJ1-2; 7 nucleotides agree with TRBD1. The CDR3 loop spans 16 amino acids. In germline, CDR1 is SNHLY, CDR2 FYNNEI. V shed 6 bases and J 2 bases; nucleotides not matched to a gene: 12. The CDR3 coding sequence is TGTGCCAGCAGGGGGGACAGTACCAACCCCAACTATGGCTACACCTTC. Its protein product is CASRGDSTNPNYGYTF.

The chain couples TRBV3-1 (or the pseudogene TRBV3-2) to TRBJ2-3, with 8 bases aligning to TRBD2. Trimming at V came to 4 bases and at J to 3 bases, leaving 6 bases not matched to a gene. The CDR3 extends over 15 amino acids. CDR1 and CDR2 (germline): LGHDT, YNNKEL (reference sequence). The CDR3 here is CASSRSGGMTDTQYF. The CDR3 DNA sequence: TGTGCCAGCAGCCGAAGCGGGGGTATGACAGATACGCAGTATTTT.

The gene calls are TRBV30 and TRBJ2-1; 8 bases agree with TRBD1. This CDR3 has 14 residues. V trimming: 1 base; J trimming: 6 bases; junction bases outside the gene matches: 5. Germline lookup yields CDR1 GTSNPN and CDR2 SVGIG (reference sequence). CDR3 coding DNA: TGTGCCTGGAGTGGGCAGGGGGCTATCAATGAGCAGTTCTTC. This gives the protein CAWSGQGAINEQFF.

The V and J genes are TRBV5-1 and TRBJ1-3; tentatively, D is TRBD1 (5 bases). CDR1 is SGHRS and CDR2 is YFSETQ in the germline V gene. The CDR3 runs to 16 residues. Trimming shortened V by 0 bases and J by 3 bases, and 13 bases separated the two germline ends. In DNA form, the CDR3 reads TGCGCCAGCAGCTTGGTCGGAGGGACGATTGGAAACACCATATATTTT. Protein sequence: CASSLVGGTIGNTIYF.

The chain couples TRBV18 to TRBJ1-6, with D possibly matching TRBD1 (6 bases). This CDR3 is built from 14 residues. V dropped 2 bases and J dropped 11 bases, with 13 bases sitting between them. Germline CDR1 KGHSH, CDR2 LQKENI. The CDR3 DNA is TGTGCCAGCTCACCAGAACAGGGCCAAGCACCCCTCCACTTT. The encoded protein is CASSPEQGQAPLHF.